A selection of T cell receptor beta chains follows, all from one sample in a study of tumor-infiltrating lymphocytes in primary liver carcinoma. TCRdb re-analysed the multiplex PCR reads in MiXCR, keeping a single row per CDR3 protein. The repertoire holds under 150,000 distinct CDR3 sequences, with around two thirds as singletons. The sample was tumor-adjacent normal liver tissue. These TCRs come from an older woman with primary liver carcinoma and hepatitis B virus infection. Both conserved end residues are part of each CDR3. A D gene is named only where the DNA matches it firmly. Not all rows give a size; the values are once, few, many and, for expanded clones, a class.

size: many; D: -; length: 16; V: TRBV6-5; J: TRBJ2-1; CDR3: CASSFRLGSSYNEQFF; DNA: TGTGCCAGCAGTTTCCGACTAGGGAGCTCCTACAATGAGCAGTTCTTC
size: -; D: TRBD1; length: 16; V: TRBV10-3; J: TRBJ2-3; CDR3: CAISERQGRGTDAQYF; DNA: TGTGCCATCAGCGAAAGACAGGGAAGGGGCACAGATGCGCAATATTTT
size: -; D: -; length: 13; V: TRBV2; J: TRBJ1-5; CDR3: CASNGGALQPQHF; DNA: TGTGCCAGCAATGGGGGGGCCTTGCAGCCCCAGCATTTT
size: -; D: -; length: 14; V: TRBV29-1; J: TRBJ2-2; CDR3: CSATVFLNTRELFF; DNA: TGCAGCGCAACAGTGTTTCTGAACACCAGGGAGCTGTTTTTT
size: -; D: TRBD2; length: 19; V: TRBV7-8; J: TRBJ2-1; CDR3: CASSPPLAGHISLSIEQFF; DNA: TGTGCCAGCAGCCCCCCACTAGCGGGACATATATCCCTCTCTATTGAGCAGTTCTTC
size: few; D: -; length: 15; V: TRBV5-1; J: TRBJ2-5; CDR3: CASSPRPDFLETQYF; DNA: TGCGCCAGCAGCCCGCGCCCCGACTTCTTAGAGACCCAGTACTTC
size: many; D: -; length: 15; V: TRBV6-1; J: TRBJ1-2; CDR3: CASSEAVTGIYGYTF; DNA: TGTGCCAGCAGTGAAGCCGTCACAGGGATATATGGCTACACCTTC
size: -; D: -; length: 13; V: TRBV29-1; J: TRBJ2-1; CDR3: CSVKDKVGNEEFF; DNA: TGCAGCGTTAAGGACAAGGTGGGGAATGAGGAGTTCTTC
size: -; D: -; length: 15; V: TRBV28; J: TRBJ2-3; CDR3: CASSFEGGPRDTQYF; DNA: TGTGCCAGCAGTTTCGAGGGAGGACCCAGAGATACGCAGTATTTT
size: many; D: -; length: 14; V: TRBV6-1; J: TRBJ1-2; CDR3: CASNQGFANYGYTF; DNA: TGTGCCAGCAACCAGGGCTTTGCTAACTATGGCTACACCTTC
size: -; D: -; length: 12; V: TRBV28; J: TRBJ1-2; CDR3: CASSRQPNGNTF; DNA: TGTGCCAGCAGTCGACAGCCAAATGGCAACACTTTC
size: -; D: TRBD1; length: 15; V: TRBV11-2; J: TRBJ1-4; CDR3: CASSDAGQLNEKLFF; DNA: TGTGCCAGCAGCGATGCGGGACAGCTAAATGAAAAACTGTTTTTT
size: -; D: -; length: 14; V: TRBV11-3; J: TRBJ2-2; CDR3: CTSSFTGNTGELFF; DNA: TGTACCAGCAGCTTCACAGGGAACACCGGGGAGCTGTTTTTT
size: -; D: TRBD1; length: 13; V: TRBV29-1; J: TRBJ1-4; CDR3: CSVEGGSGEKLFF; DNA: TGCAGCGTCGAAGGGGGCTCGGGTGAAAAACTATTTTTT
size: -; D: TRBD2; length: 13; V: TRBV6-1; J: TRBJ2-1; CDR3: CATIGLAVTQQLF; DNA: TGTGCCACTATTGGGCTAGCGGTGACCCAGCAGCTCTTC
size: medium-sized; D: TRBD1; length: 14; V: TRBV11-2; J: TRBJ2-7; CDR3: CASLIKRQGDEQYF; DNA: TGTGCCAGCCTCATTAAAAGACAGGGGGACGAGCAGTACTTC
size: -; D: -; length: 13; V: TRBV11-1; J: TRBJ2-1; CDR3: CASSHGTDNEQSF; DNA: TGTGCCAGCAGCCACGGCACGGATAATGAGCAGTCCTTC
size: -; D: TRBD1; length: 13; V: TRBV11-2; J: TRBJ2-5; CDR3: CASSVRTGLTQYF; DNA: TGTGCCAGCAGCGTGAGGACAGGGTTGACCCAGTACTTC
size: many; D: -; length: 16; V: TRBV6-1; J: TRBJ1-6; CDR3: CASSEVADTAGSPLHF; DNA: TGTGCCAGCAGTGAAGTAGCGGATACGGCCGGTTCACCCCTCCACTTT
size: -; D: -; length: 11; V: TRBV2; J: TRBJ2-7; CDR3: CANSEAYEQYF; DNA: TGTGCCAACAGTGAAGCGTACGAGCAGTACTTC
size: -; D: -; length: 14; V: TRBV6-1; J: TRBJ2-3; CDR3: CASSVPGDGSTQYF; DNA: TGTGCCAGCAGTGTTCCAGGGGATGGAAGTACGCAGTATTTT
size: medium-sized; D: TRBD2; length: 17; V: TRBV11-2; J: TRBJ2-1; CDR3: CASSLFGGTSGNNEQFF; DNA: TGTGCCAGCAGCTTGTTCGGAGGGACTAGCGGAAACAATGAGCAGTTCTTC
size: many; D: -; length: 12; V: TRBV28; J: TRBJ2-5; CDR3: CASTIRGETQYF; DNA: TGTGCCAGCACTATTCGAGGGGAGACCCAGTACTTC
size: few; D: -; length: 14; V: TRBV5-6; J: TRBJ1-2; CDR3: CANSLFGQNYGYTF; DNA: TGTGCCAACAGCTTGTTCGGACAGAACTATGGTTACACCTTC
size: -; D: -; length: 12; V: TRBV5-4; J: TRBJ2-3; CDR3: CASSLSTVMQYF; DNA: TGTGCCAGTAGCCTAAGCACAGTTATGCAGTATTTT
size: -; D: -; length: 13; V: TRBV6-1; J: TRBJ1-1; CDR3: CASNECRNTEAFF; DNA: TGTGCCAGCAATGAATGTAGGAACACTGAAGCTTTCTTT
size: many; D: TRBD1; length: 16; V: TRBV5-4; J: TRBJ2-1; CDR3: CASSSPGTGVSNEQFF; DNA: TGTGCCAGCAGCAGCCCCGGGACAGGAGTTTCCAATGAGCAGTTCTTC